This T cell receptor beta chain was profiled in a study of blood T cell repertoires in COVID-19 (dated by TCRdb to about 2020). For the wider study: Collaborator samples came from the United States, Italy and Spain and covered acute and convalescent phases of COVID-19. The prospective study material was composed of cDNA or gDNA derived from T cells, B-cell-depleted T cells, or PBMCs. The dataset comprised deeply sampled blood TCRbeta repertoires from subjects exposed to, actively infected with, or recovered from COVID-19. The repertoires were released in a freely available public database intended as a resource for research on the immune response to SARS-CoV-2. The samples were drawn from two sources: the first 160 participants of the ongoing ImmuneRACE study, and about 1,300 subjects contributed by 6 global collaborators. Nearly every sample came with metadata listing a de-identified subject ID, COVID-19 status, age in years and sex. Where available, HLA class I and class II types were taken from metadata supplied by the sample provider and were not determined by assay-based typing.

The investigation overall reported the following: How much clinical and demographic metadata was included differed by source and by participant, and the metadata was provided uncurated.

Remarks on this clone: No cognate antigen has been identified for it. Nothing much larger sits one base from this clone, and base qualities are not available.

The CDR3 has 16 amino acids, counting the end cysteine and phenylalanine. Only the CDR3 DNA stays, 48 bases, in frame from base 1. Unmatched junction bases come to 10, with V trimmed by 2 bases and J by 7 bases. The germline V gene sets CDR1 to LGHNA and CDR2 to YSLEER. Another Seattle source contributed samples from volunteer blood donors who had recovered from COVID-19. Each collaborating institution followed its own protocols to collect whole blood in K2EDTA tubes. For TCRbeta analysis, collaborators shipped samples as frozen whole blood, isolated PBMCs, or DNA extracted from either of those sample types. TCRbeta CDR3 regions were amplified from genomic DNA using the immunoSEQ Assay, a bias-controlled multiplex PCR. Per the original workflow: Nucleated cell counts per sample were estimated from amplification of reference gene primers within the assay. Sequence reads were collapsed and filtered to measure the absolute abundance of every unique TCRbeta CDR3 rearrangement. For each sample, productive Simpson clonality was calculated as the square root of Simpson's diversity index across productive rearrangements. The clones in this table, taken by TCRdb from immuneACCESS, are in-frame only. Not every clone is retained; where verified, under half of the shortfall comes from an unresolved V gene, and the cause of the rest is unknown. V and J calls and clone size follow that table, whereas D and trimming were derived from the DNA. The sample profile shows some 350,000 clones; about 90% of them were found once. The top ten clonotypes cover under 3.5% of the sample.

The sequenced sample was peripheral blood. The clonotype comes from a woman between 18 and 29 years old who had recovered from COVID-19. The sequence joins TRBV4-3 to TRBJ1-4, and 7 bases in between align with TRBD1. The CDR3 in this case is CASSQRWRQGGEKLFF. The nucleotides are TGCGCCAGCAGCCAAAGATGGAGACAGGGTGGTGAAAAACTGTTTTTT.